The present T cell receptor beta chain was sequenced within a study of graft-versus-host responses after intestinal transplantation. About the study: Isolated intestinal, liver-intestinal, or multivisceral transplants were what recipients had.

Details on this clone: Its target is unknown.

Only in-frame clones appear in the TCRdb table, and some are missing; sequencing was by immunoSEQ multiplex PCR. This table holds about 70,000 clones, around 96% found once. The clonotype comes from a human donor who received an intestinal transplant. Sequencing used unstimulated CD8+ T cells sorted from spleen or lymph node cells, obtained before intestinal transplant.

The CDR3 sequence: CASSQLLGTSGRHINEQFF. In DNA form, the CDR3 reads TGCGCCAGCAGCCAACTCCTCGGGACTAGCGGGAGGCACATCAATGAGCAGTTCTTC. This chain links TRBV4-1 with TRBJ2-1; 15 positions match TRBD2. Germline loops: CDR1 MGHRA, CDR2 YSYEKL. The CDR3 extends over 19 amino acids. Trimming removed 2 bases from V and 6 bases from J; junction bases left unmatched: 11.